The rows below give T cell receptor beta chains drawn from one sample of a study of control samples from healthy donors and cancer patients. Assay used: immunoSEQ multiplex PCR; TCRdb lists only in-frame clones, some missing. The sample includes fewer than 150,000 clones, roughly nine tenths seen only once; the top ten take 6% to 8%. The sequencing sample was made of blood. The receptor source for this set is a woman aged 18-35 years in good health. The CDR3 runs from the conserved cysteine through the conserved F or W. D genes are given only for firm matches. Clone size is given for some rows only: seen once, a few or many times, or a class if the clone is expanded.

abundance	d_gene	v_gene	j_gene	CDR3nt	CDR3aa
-	TRBD1	TRBV10-3	TRBJ2-3	TGTGCCATCAGCCCGGGACAGGGGACGCTCCAAGATACGCAGTATTTT	CAISPGQGTLQDTQYF
few	-	TRBV7-2	TRBJ1-3	TGTGCCAGCAGCAGTTATCTGGGGACTGGAAACACCATATATTTT	CASSSYLGTGNTIYF
-	-	TRBV7-6	TRBJ2-7	TGTGCCAGCAGCTTACTGTTTAGTGAAGTATGGATTACCAGGGTGTGGGGCTGGGGGCAGTACTTC	CASSLLFSEVWITRVWGWGQYF
-	-	TRBV9	TRBJ2-7	TGTGCCAGCAGCGTAGCCAGCGAGTCCTACGAGCAGTACTTC	CASSVASESYEQYF
once	-	TRBV4-3	TRBJ1-1	TGCGCCAGCAGCCAAGACCCCCGGACCGGAAACACGGCTTTCTTT	CASSQDPRTGNTAFF
-	TRBD1	TRBV10-3	TRBJ1-1	TGTGCCATCAGGGGGAGACAGGGGTCTACTGAAGCTTTCTTT	CAIRGRQGSTEAFF
few	TRBD1	TRBV5-8	TRBJ1-2	TGTGCCAGCAGCTTTGGTGACAGGGTCCATGGCTACACCTTC	CASSFGDRVHGYTF
-	-	TRBV9	TRBJ1-6	TGTGCCAGCAGCTCAAGTACGGGGTACAGGGCCCTCCACTTT	CASSSSTGYRALHF
-	-	TRBV4-3	TRBJ2-1	TGCGCCAGCAGCCAAACGGGCCTATCTAACGATGAGCAGTTCTTC	CASSQTGLSNDEQFF
-	TRBD1	TRBV14	TRBJ1-1	TGTGCCAGCAGCCAAGGTTTACAGGGGGGAGGAATGAACACTGAAGCTTTCTTT	CASSQGLQGGGMNTEAFF
-	TRBD1	TRBV2	TRBJ1-2	TGTGCCAGCAGTGCCACAGGGGGCGAGTATGGCTACACCTTC	CASSATGGEYGYTF
-	-	TRBV24-1	TRBJ2-3	TGTGCCACCAGTGCGGGATTCACAGATACGCAGTATTTT	CATSAGFTDTQYF
-	-	TRBV29-1	TRBJ1-1	TGCAGCGTCCCCGTTGATGGGAGGACGACTTTCTTT	CSVPVDGRTTFF
-	TRBD2	TRBV19	TRBJ2-3	TGTGCCAGTAGTACCCGGGGGGGCACAGATACGCAGTATTTT	CASSTRGGTDTQYF
-	TRBD1	TRBV7-9	TRBJ1-2	TGTGCCAGTACCTCGGACAGGGAGTATGGCTACACCTTC	CASTSDREYGYTF
-	-	TRBV12-3/TRBV12-4	TRBJ1-1	TGTGCCAGCGCCCCAGGGAGTTGGACTGAAGCTTTCTTT	CASAPGSWTEAFF
-	TRBD1	TRBV7-2	TRBJ2-7	TGTGCCAGCAGTTACGGACAGGGGTACTACGAGCAGTACTTC	CASSYGQGYYEQYF
-	-	TRBV9	TRBJ2-1	TGTGCCAGCAGCGCCTCATTATGGGGGAATGAGCAGTTCTTC	CASSASLWGNEQFF
-	-	TRBV7-9	TRBJ1-1	TGTGCCAGCAGTTCAGCCGCGGACAGCGGGGACACTGAAGCTTTCTTT	CASSSAADSGDTEAFF
-	-	TRBV5-4	TRBJ2-1	TGTGCCAGCAGCCAGGACTGGGATGAGCAGTTCTTC	CASSQDWDEQFF
-	-	TRBV7-9	TRBJ1-3	TGTGCCAGCAGCTCACAGAGTTTGTATGGAAACACCATATATTTT	CASSSQSLYGNTIYF
few	-	TRBV2	TRBJ1-6	TGTGCCAGCAGTGAAGCGCTTTCACCCCTCCACTTT	CASSEALSPLHF
-	TRBD1	TRBV28	TRBJ2-7	TGTGCCAGCAGTTTGGGCAGGGGGTACGAGCAGTACTTC	CASSLGRGYEQYF
few	TRBD2	TRBV5-4	TRBJ2-2	TGTGCCAGCAGCTTGGGTAGCGGGAGGAACGGGGAGCTGTTTTTT	CASSLGSGRNGELFF
-	TRBD2	TRBV11-3	TRBJ2-7	TGTGCCAGCAGCCCCCGGACTAGACCCTACGAGCAGTACTTC	CASSPRTRPYEQYF
few	TRBD1	TRBV27	TRBJ2-7	TGTGCCAGCAGTTTATTCGCAGGGGGCCCCTACGAGCAGTACTTC	CASSLFAGGPYEQYF
once	TRBD2	TRBV30	TRBJ2-2	TGTGCCTGGAGTCCGGGACTAGCGGGAGGTTACACCGGGGAGCTGTTTTTT	CAWSPGLAGGYTGELFF
-	-	TRBV9	TRBJ2-5	TGTGCCAGCAGCGGCCCACAAGAGACCCAGTACTTC	CASSGPQETQYF
-	-	TRBV9	TRBJ2-1	TGTGCCAGCAGCGCCTCTCGGGAGCGGACCTACAATGAGCAGTTCTTC	CASSASRERTYNEQFF
-	-	TRBV5-6	TRBJ2-3	TGTGCCAGCAGCCTGAGATCGGGACCCCTCACAGATACGCAGTATTTT	CASSLRSGPLTDTQYF